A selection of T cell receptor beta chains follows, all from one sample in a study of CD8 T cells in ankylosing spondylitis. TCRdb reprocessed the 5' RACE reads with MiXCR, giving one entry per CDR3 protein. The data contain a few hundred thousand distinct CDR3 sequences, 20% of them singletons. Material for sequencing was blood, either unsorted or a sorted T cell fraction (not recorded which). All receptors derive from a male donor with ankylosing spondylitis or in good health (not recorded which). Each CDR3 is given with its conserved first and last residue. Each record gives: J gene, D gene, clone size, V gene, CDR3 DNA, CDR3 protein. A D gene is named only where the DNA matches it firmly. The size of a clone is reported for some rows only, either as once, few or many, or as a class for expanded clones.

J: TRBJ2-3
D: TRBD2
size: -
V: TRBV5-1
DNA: TGCGCCAGCAGCTTACGCGGGGGGACTAGCACAGATACGCAGTATTTT
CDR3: CASSLRGGTSTDTQYF

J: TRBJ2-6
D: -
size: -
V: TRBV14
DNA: TGTGCCAGCAGCCAAGGTAGCTCTGGGGCCAACGTCCTGACTTTC
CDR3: CASSQGSSGANVLTF

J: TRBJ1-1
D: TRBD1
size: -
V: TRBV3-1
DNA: TGTGCCAGCAGCCAACCTACAGGGGGCTCTGAAGCTTTCTTT
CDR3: CASSQPTGGSEAFF

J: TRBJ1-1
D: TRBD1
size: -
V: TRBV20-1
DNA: TGCAGTGCTAGAAAAGGGACAGGGTGGACTGAAGCTTTCTTT
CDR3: CSARKGTGWTEAFF

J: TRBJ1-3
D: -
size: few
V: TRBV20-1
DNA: TGCAGTGCTAGAACAGGAAACACCATATATTTT
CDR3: CSARTGNTIYF

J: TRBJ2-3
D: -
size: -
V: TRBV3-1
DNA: TGTGCCAGCAGGCTAGGGGTCAGCACAGATACGCAGTATTTT
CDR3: CASRLGVSTDTQYF

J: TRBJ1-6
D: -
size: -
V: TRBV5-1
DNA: TGCGCCAGCAGCTTGGCCGGGACACTCCCCTCCTATAATTCACCCCTCCACTTT
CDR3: CASSLAGTLPSYNSPLHF

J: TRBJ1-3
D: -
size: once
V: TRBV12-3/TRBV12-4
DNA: TGTGCCAGCAGCACGAAAAGTCAAAGAAACACCATATATTTT
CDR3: CASSTKSQRNTIYF

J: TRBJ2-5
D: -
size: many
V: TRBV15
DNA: TGTGCCACCAGCAGAGCCGCGCGAGGGGAGACCCAGTACTTC
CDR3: CATSRAARGETQYF

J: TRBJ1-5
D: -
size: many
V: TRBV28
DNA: TGTGCCAGCAGTTTAAGGTTCGGGGGCAATCAGCCCCAGCATTTT
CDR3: CASSLRFGGNQPQHF

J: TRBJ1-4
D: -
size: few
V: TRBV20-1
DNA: TGCAGTGCCCTCGAGGGGGTTGAAAAACTGTTTTTT
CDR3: CSALEGVEKLFF